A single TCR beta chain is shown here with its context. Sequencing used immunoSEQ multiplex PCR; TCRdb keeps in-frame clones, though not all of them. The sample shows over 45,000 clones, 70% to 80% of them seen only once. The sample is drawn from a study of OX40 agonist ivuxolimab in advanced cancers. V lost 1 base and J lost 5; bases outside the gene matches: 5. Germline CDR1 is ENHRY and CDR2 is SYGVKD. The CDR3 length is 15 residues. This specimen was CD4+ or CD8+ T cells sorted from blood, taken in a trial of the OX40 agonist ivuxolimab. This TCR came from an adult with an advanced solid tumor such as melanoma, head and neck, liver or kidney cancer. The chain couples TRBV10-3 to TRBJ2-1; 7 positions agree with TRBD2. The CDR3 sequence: CAISEFGGGDNEQFF. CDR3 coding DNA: TGTGCCATCAGTGAGTTTGGGGGGGGTGACAATGAGCAGTTCTTC.